The 5 T cell receptor beta chains in this list originate from one sample, sequenced in a study of cytomegalovirus exposure and HLA in healthy donors. Primers: 60 Vbeta forward and 13 Jbeta reverse. Here immunoSEQ multiplex PCR was the method, and the copy in TCRdb shows in-frame clones only, minus some. The table lists roughly 100,000 clones, over 70% of them singletons. The sample was PBMCs. The receptors shown here come from a man aged 35-49 years in good health and CMV-seronegative.

V is TRBV10-2 and J is TRBJ2-7, with 13 bases fitting TRBD2. V lost 4 bases and J lost 2; bases outside the gene matches: 11. Germline V CDR1 and CDR2: WSHSY, SAAADI. The CDR3 contains 18 residues. The CDR3 nucleotides read TGCGCCAGCAGTGCGTTAGGACTAGCGGGAGAGATTCCCTACGAGCAGTACTTC. Amino acid sequence: CASSALGLAGEIPYEQYF.

This clone occurred once. V is TRBV29-1 and J is TRBJ1-2, with D possibly being TRBD1 (5 bases). The CDR3 has 11 amino acids. Germline V gene sequence: CDR1 SQVTM, CDR2 ANQGSEA. V gave up 7 bases and J gave up 5 bases, with 11 bases separating them. As DNA, the CDR3 is TGCAGCGCAGACAGCCAGTATGGCTACACCTTC. It translates to CSADSQYGYTF.

The J gene is TRBJ1-2, the V gene TRBV6-5; no definite D call. The V gene's germline CDR1 is MNHEY and CDR2 SVGAGI. The CDR3 has 12 residues. V was trimmed by 6 bases and J by 4 bases, leaving 9 bases between them. CDR3 sequence: CASSLTGYGYTF. The CDR3, as DNA: TGTGCCAGCAGCCTCACCGGCTATGGCTACACCTTC.

This chain connects TRBV29-1 to TRBJ1-1, with TRBD1 matching 7 bases. J lost 5 bases, V lost 7 bases, and 7 bases had no gene match. The CDR3 runs 12 residues. Germline CDR1 reads SQVTM; CDR2 reads ANQGSEA. DNA for the CDR3: TGCAGCGCCGAAGGGGGCAGGACTGAAGCTTTCTTT. It encodes CSAEGGRTEAFF.

J is TRBJ1-2 and V is TRBV19; D may be TRBD1 (5 bases). Germline assignment: CDR1 LNHDA and CDR2 SQIVND (reference sequence). V was clipped by 6 bases and J by 3 bases, with 11 bases between them. The CDR3 covers 13 residues. The CDR3 here is CASSTPGYYGYTF. As DNA, the CDR3 is TGTGCCAGTAGCACACCAGGGTACTATGGCTACACCTTC.